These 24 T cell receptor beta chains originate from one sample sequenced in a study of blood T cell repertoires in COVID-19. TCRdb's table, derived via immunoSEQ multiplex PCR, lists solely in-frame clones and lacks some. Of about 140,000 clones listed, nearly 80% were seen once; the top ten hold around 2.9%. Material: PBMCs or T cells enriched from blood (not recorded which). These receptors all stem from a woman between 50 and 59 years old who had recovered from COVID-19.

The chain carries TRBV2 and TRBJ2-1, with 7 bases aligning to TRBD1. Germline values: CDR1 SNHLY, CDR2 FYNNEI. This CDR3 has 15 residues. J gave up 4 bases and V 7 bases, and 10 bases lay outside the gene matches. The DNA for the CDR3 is TGTGCCAGCACCACGAACAGGGGACATTACAATGAGCAGTTCTTC. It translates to CASTTNRGHYNEQFF.

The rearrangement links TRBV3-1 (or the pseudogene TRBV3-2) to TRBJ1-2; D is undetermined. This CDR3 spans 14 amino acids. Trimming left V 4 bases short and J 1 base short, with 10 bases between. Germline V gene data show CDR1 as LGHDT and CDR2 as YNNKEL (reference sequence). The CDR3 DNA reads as TGTGCCAGCAGCCCCCTAGGAAGTAACTATGGCTACACCTTC. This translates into CASSPLGSNYGYTF.

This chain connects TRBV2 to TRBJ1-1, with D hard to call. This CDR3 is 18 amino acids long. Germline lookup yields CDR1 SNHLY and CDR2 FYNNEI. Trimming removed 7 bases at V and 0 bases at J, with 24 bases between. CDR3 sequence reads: CASTNARGTSSMNTEAFF. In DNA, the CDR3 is TGTGCCAGCACCAATGCGAGAGGCACCAGCAGCATGAACACTGAAGCTTTCTTT. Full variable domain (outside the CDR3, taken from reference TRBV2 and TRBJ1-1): EPEVTQTPSHQVTQMGQEVILRCVPISNHLYFYWYRQILGQKVEFLVSFYNNEISEKSEIFDDQFSVERPDGSNFTLKIRSTKLEDSAMYFCASTNARGTSSMNTEAFFGQGTRLTVV.

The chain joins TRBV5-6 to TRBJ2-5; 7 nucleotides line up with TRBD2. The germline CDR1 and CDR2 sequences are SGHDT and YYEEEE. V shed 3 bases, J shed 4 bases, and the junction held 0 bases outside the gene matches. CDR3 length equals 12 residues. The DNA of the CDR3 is TGTGCCAGCAGCTGGGGGGGAGAGACCCAGTACTTC. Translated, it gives CASSWGGETQYF.

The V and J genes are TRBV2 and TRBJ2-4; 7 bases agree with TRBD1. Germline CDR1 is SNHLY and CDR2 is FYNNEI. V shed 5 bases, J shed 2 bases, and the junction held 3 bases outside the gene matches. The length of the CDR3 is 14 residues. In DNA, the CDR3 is TGTGCCAGCAGTAACAGGGGATCCAAAAACATTCAGTACTTC. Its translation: CASSNRGSKNIQYF.

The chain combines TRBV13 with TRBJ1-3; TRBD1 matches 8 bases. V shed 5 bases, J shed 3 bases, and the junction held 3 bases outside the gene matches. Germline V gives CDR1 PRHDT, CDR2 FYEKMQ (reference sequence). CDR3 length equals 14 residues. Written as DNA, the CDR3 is TGTGCCAGCAGCCAGACAGGGGTTGGAAACACCATATATTTT. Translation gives CASSQTGVGNTIYF.

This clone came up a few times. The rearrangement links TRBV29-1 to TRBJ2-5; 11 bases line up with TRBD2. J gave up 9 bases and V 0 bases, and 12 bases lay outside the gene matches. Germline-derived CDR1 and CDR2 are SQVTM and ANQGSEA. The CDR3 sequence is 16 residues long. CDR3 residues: CSVEDGGGLAEMAQYF. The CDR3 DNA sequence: TGCAGCGTTGAAGATGGGGGGGGACTAGCGGAAATGGCCCAGTACTTC. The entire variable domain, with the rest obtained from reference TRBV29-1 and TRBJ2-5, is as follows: SAVISQKPSRDICQRGTSLTIQCQVDSQVTMMFWYRQQPGQSLTLIATANQGSEATYESGFVIDKFPISRPNLTFSTLTVSNMSPEDSSIYLCSVEDGGGLAEMAQYFGPGTRLLVL.

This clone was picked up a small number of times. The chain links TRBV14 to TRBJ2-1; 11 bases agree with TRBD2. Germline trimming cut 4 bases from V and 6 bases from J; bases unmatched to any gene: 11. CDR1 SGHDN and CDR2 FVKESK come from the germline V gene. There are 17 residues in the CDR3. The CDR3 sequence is CASSLRMLAGGANEQFF. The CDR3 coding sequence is TGTGCCAGCAGCCTAAGAATGCTAGCGGGAGGTGCCAATGAGCAGTTCTTC.

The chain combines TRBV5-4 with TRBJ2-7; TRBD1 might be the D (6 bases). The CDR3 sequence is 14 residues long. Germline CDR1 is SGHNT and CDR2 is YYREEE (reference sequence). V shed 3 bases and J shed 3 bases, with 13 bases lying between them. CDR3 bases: TGTGCCAGCAGCTACAGGGACAACTACTACGAGCAGTACTTC. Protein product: CASSYRDNYYEQYF.

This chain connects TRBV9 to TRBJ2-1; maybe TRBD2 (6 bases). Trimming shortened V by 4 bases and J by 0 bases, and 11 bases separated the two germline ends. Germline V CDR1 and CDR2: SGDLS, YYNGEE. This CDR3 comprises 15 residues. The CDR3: CASSPEEGSYNEQFF. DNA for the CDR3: TGTGCCAGCAGCCCCGAGGAGGGCTCCTACAATGAGCAGTTCTTC.

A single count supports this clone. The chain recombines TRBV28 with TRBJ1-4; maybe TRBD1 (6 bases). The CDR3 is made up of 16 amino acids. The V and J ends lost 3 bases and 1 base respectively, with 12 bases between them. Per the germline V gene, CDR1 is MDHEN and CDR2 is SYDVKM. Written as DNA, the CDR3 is TGTGCCAGCAGTTTTCAGGGGCGATTAACTAATGAAAAACTGTTTTTT. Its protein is CASSFQGRLTNEKLFF. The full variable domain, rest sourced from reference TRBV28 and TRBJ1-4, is DVKVTQSSRYLVKRTGEKVFLECVQDMDHENMFWYRQDPGLGLRLIYFSYDVKMKEKGDIPEGYSVSREKKERFSLILESASTNQTSMYLCASSFQGRLTNEKLFFGSGTQLSVL.

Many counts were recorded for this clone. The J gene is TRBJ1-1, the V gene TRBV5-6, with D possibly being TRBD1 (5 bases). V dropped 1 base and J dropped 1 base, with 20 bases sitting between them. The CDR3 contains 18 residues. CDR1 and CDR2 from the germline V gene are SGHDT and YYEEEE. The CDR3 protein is CASSLPLTGVFRNTEAFF. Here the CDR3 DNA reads TGTGCCAGCAGCTTGCCCCTTACAGGAGTGTTCCGGAACACTGAAGCTTTCTTT.

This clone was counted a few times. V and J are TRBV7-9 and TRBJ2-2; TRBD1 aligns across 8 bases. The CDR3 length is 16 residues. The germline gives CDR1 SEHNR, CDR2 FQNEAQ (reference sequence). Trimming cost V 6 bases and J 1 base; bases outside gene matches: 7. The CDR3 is CASRHGQGVNTGELFF. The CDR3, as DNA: TGTGCCAGCAGACATGGACAGGGAGTGAACACCGGGGAGCTGTTTTTT.

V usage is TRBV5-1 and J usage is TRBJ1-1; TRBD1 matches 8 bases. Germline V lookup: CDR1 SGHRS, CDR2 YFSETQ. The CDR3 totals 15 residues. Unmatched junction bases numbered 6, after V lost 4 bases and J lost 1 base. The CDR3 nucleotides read TGCGCCAGCAGCCTCACCGACAGGGGGAACACTGAAGCTTTCTTT. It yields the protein CASSLTDRGNTEAFF.

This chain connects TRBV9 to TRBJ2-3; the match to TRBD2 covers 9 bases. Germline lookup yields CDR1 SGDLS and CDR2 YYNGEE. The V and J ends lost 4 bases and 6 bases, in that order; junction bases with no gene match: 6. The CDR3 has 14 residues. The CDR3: CASSLLLAGDTQYF. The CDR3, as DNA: TGTGCCAGCAGCCTATTACTAGCGGGTGATACGCAGTATTTT.

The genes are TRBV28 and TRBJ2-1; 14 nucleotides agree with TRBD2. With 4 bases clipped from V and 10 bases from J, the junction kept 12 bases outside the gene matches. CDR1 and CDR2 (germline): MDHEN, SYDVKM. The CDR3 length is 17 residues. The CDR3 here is CASSSPIRTSGRYEQFF. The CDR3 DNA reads TGTGCCAGCAGTTCCCCAATACGGACTAGCGGGAGGTACGAGCAGTTCTTC.

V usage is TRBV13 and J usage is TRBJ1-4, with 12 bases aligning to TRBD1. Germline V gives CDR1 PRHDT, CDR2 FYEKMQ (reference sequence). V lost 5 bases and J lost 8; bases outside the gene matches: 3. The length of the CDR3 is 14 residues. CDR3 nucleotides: TGTGCCAGCAGCCGCGGGACAGGGGGCGAAAAACTGTTTTTT. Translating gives CASSRGTGGEKLFF.

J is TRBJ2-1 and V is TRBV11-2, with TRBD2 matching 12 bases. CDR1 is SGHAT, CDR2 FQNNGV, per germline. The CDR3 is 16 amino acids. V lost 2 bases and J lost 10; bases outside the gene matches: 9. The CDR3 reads CASSLSGLAGPAEQFF. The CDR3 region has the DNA TGTGCCAGCAGCTTAAGCGGACTAGCGGGGCCCGCGGAGCAGTTCTTC.

CDR3 nucleotide sequence: TGTGCCAGCAGCTTAGTTGGGACAGGAACCTACGAGCAGTACTTC. Its translation is CASSLVGTGTYEQYF. The genes are TRBV7-2 and TRBJ2-7, with 8 bases matching TRBD1. The CDR3 is made up of 15 amino acids. Germline values: CDR1 SGHTA, CDR2 FQGNSA. Trimming took 1 base from V and 2 from J; bases not matched to a gene: 4.

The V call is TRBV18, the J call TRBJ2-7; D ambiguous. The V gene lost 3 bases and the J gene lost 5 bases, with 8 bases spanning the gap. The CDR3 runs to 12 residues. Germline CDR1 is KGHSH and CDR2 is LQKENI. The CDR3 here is CASSPPFHEQYF. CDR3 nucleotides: TGTGCCAGCTCACCCCCGTTTCACGAGCAGTACTTC.

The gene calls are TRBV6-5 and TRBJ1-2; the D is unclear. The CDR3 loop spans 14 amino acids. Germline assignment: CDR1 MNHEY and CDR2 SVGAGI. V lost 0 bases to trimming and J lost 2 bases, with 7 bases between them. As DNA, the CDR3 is TGTGCCAGCAGTTACTCCCGAGAGAACTATGGCTACACCTTC. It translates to CASSYSRENYGYTF.

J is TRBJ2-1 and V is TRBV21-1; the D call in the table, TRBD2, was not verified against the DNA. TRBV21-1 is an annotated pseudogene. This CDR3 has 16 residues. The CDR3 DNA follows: TGTGCCAGCAGCGCCATACTAGCGGGGGAGGTAAATGAGCAGTTCTTC. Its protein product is CASSAILAGEVNEQFF.

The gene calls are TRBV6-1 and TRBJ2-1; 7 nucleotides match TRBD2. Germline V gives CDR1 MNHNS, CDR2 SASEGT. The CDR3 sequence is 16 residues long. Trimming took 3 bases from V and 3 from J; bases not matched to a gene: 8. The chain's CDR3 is CASSEHAQRGYNEQFF. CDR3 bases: TGTGCCAGCAGTGAGCATGCGCAGCGGGGCTACAATGAGCAGTTCTTC.

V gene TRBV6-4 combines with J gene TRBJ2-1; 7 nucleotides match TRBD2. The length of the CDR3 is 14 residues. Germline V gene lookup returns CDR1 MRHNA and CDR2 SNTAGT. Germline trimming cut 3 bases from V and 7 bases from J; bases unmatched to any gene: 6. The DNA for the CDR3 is TGTGCCAGCAGTGAGTGGGCGGGGGAAAATGAGCAGTTCTTC. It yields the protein CASSEWAGENEQFF.